Each of the 5 T cell receptor beta chains below was sequenced from the same sample in a study of T cell responses to AZD1222 COVID-19 vaccine. Sequencing used immunoSEQ multiplex PCR; TCRdb keeps in-frame clones, though not all of them. The data show around 160,000 clones, under 95% seen once. Sequenced here: peripheral blood, sampled on day 0 of AZD1222 vaccination. These receptors were taken from an adult in good health.

The sample holds a few counts of this clone. V and J are TRBV7-3 and TRBJ2-2; 9 bases match TRBD2. Per the germline V gene, CDR1 is SGHTA and CDR2 is FQGTGA. CDR3 length: 17 residues. V trimming: 6 bases; J trimming: 1 base; junction bases outside the gene matches: 9. The CDR3 DNA follows: TGTGCCAGCAGTCTTAGTAGCGGGAGTGGGAACACCGGGGAGCTGTTTTTT. Residues: CASSLSSGSGNTGELFF.

This chain uses TRBV29-1 with TRBJ1-2, with TRBD1 identical over 7 bases. Trimming cost V 2 bases and J 0 bases; bases outside gene matches: 6. The germline V gene encodes CDR1 SQVTM and CDR2 ANQGSEA. The CDR3 totals 15 residues. CDR3 protein: CSVEKGALANYGYTF. As DNA, the CDR3 is TGCAGCGTTGAAAAGGGGGCCCTAGCTAACTATGGCTACACCTTC.

The chain links TRBV12-5 to TRBJ1-2, with D unclear. Trimming took 7 bases from V and 3 from J, leaving 12 bases between them. The CDR3 contains 13 residues. Germline loops: CDR1 LGHNT, CDR2 FRNRAP. The CDR3 sequence is CASAQSRHYGYTF. Here the CDR3 DNA reads TGTGCTAGTGCCCAGAGCAGGCACTATGGCTACACCTTC.

CDR3 DNA: TGCGCCAGCAGCCTTGAGAGGGCCGAGCAGTACTTC. As protein: CASSLERAEQYF. The rearrangement joins TRBV5-1 to TRBJ2-7; TRBD2 might be the D (5 bases). CDR3 length: 12 amino acids. Germline V gene data show CDR1 as SGHRS and CDR2 as YFSETQ. Trimming pared 4 bases from V and 6 bases from J, leaving 11 bases between.

The genes are TRBV3-1 (or the pseudogene TRBV3-2) and TRBJ1-1; 7 nucleotides agree with TRBD1. CDR1 is LGHDT, CDR2 YNNKEL, per germline (reference sequence). The CDR3 runs to 12 residues. V dropped 4 bases and J dropped 9; count of bases not matched to a gene: 5. The CDR3 DNA is TGTGCCAGCAGCCCTCGGGACAGCCAAGCTTTCTTT. Translated, it gives CASSPRDSQAFF.